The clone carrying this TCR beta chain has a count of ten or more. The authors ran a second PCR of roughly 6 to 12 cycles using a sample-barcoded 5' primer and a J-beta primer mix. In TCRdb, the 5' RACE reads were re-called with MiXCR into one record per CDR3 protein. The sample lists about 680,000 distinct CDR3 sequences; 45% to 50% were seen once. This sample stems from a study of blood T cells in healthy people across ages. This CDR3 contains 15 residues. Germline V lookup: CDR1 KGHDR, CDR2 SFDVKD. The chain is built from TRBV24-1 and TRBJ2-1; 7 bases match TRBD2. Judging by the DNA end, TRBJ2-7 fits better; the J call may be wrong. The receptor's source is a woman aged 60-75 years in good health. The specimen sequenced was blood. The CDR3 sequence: CATRAGDYSYNEQYF. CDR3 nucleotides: TGTGCCACCAGGGCGGGAGATTACTCCTACAATGAGCAGTACTTC.